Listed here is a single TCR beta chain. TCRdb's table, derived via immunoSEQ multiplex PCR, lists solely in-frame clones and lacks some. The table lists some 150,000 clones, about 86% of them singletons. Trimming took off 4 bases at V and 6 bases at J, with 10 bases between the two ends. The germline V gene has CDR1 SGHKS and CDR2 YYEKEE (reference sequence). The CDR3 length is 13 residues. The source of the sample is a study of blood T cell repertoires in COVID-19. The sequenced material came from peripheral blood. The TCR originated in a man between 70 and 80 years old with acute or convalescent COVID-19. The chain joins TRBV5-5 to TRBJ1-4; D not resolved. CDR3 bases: TGTGCCAGCAGCCTCCTGGCGGATGAAAAACTGTTTTTT. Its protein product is CASSLLADEKLFF.